Sequencing of this TCR beta chain was carried out in a study of blood T cell repertoires in COVID-19. Study details: PBMCs, B-cell-depleted T cells, or T cells provided the cDNA or gDNA that made up the material.

Seattle researchers signed up patients amid active infection and tracked them longitudinally. The data were produced by immunoSEQ multiplex PCR, yet TCRdb's version contains in-frame clones alone and is incomplete. The sample has about 440,000 clones; about nine tenths are singletons. The V gene's germline CDR1 is MNHEY and CDR2 SVGAGI. The CDR3 contains 14 residues. This clonotype was sampled from a woman between 45 and 65 years old with COVID-19, enrolled during active disease. The sequencing input was peripheral blood. The chain links TRBV6-5 to TRBJ1-2; 8 nucleotides align to TRBD1. Here the CDR3 reads CATMGQEPPYGYTF. The CDR3 DNA follows: TGTGCAACTATGGGACAGGAGCCCCCCTATGGCTACACCTTC.